Each of the 15 T cell receptor beta chains below was sequenced from the same sample in a study of blood T cells in healthy people across ages. Then a second PCR, running roughly 7 to 11 cycles, was carried out with a sample-barcoded 5' primer and a J-beta primer mix. TCRdb reanalysed the 5' RACE reads using MiXCR and keeps one entry per CDR3 protein. The repertoire has about 320,000 distinct CDR3 sequences, roughly 26% of them found once; the top ten carry approximately 29%. The sequenced sample was blood. The origin of the receptors is a woman in her 70s in good health.

This clonotype turned up a few times. The chain recombines TRBV10-3 with TRBJ1-4, with a weak D call TRBD1 (6 bases). Germline loops: CDR1 ENHRY, CDR2 SYGVKD. Trimming cost V 3 bases and J 3 bases, with 11 bases left between them. The CDR3 is made up of 15 amino acids. The CDR3 reads CAISDRQDPNEKLFF. CDR3 in DNA: TGTGCCATCAGTGACAGACAGGACCCTAATGAAAAACTGTTTTTT.

Only a few counts were recorded for this clonotype. The gene calls are TRBV5-5 and TRBJ1-6; 7 bases line up with TRBD1. The germline gives CDR1 SGHKS, CDR2 YYEKEE (reference sequence). The CDR3 has 15 residues. V was clipped by 4 bases and J by 9 bases; unmatched bases: 10. CDR3 bases: TGTGCCAGCAGCGCAGCGACAGGGATGGTTTCACCCCTCCACTTT. Translating gives CASSAATGMVSPLHF.

This clonotype was counted many times. The genes are TRBV14 and TRBJ2-5; 11 positions match TRBD2. The J call is uncertain, as TRBJ2-7 better fits the DNA end. Germline V gene lookup returns CDR1 SGHDN and CDR2 FVKESK. The CDR3 totals 14 residues. The CDR3 DNA sequence: TGTGCCAGCAGCCTGGGACTAGCGGACTACGAGCAGTACTTC. Translating it yields CASSLGLADYEQYF.

The rearrangement links TRBV14 to TRBJ1-4; D is undetermined. Germline lookup yields CDR1 SGHDN and CDR2 FVKESK. V was pared by 2 bases and J by 7 bases, with 17 bases between. The CDR3 has 16 residues. The CDR3 is CASSQNPSGFGEKLFF. The CDR3 coding sequence is TGTGCCAGCAGCCAAAACCCATCGGGGTTCGGTGAAAAACTGTTTTTT.

In this sample, this clonotype turned up a few times. V and J are TRBV12-3 or TRBV12-4 and TRBJ2-4; maybe TRBD2 (5 bases). Trimming removed 3 bases from V and 12 bases from J, with 12 bases in between. The CDR3 has 12 amino acids. CDR3 amino acids: CASSFERLNQYF. In DNA form, the CDR3 reads TGTGCCAGCAGTTTTGAGCGGCTGAATCAGTACTTC.

In this sample, this clonotype turned up a few times. The rearrangement uses TRBV5-1 and TRBJ2-7; 13 positions match TRBD2. Germline CDR1 SGHRS, CDR2 YFSETQ. The CDR3 covers 15 residues. CDR3 nucleotide sequence: TGCAGCAGCTCTCGGACTAGCGGGAGTTCCTACGAGCAGTACTTC. This translates into CSSSRTSGSSYEQYF.

J is TRBJ2-7 and V is TRBV7-8, with 7 bases aligning to TRBD1. The CDR3 loop spans 15 amino acids. CDR1 is SGHVS, CDR2 FQNEAQ, per germline. V lost 4 bases and J lost 1; bases outside the gene matches: 7. CDR3 coding DNA: TGTGCCAGCAGCTCGGGGACAGCGGTATCCTACGAGCAGTACTTC. Translating gives CASSSGTAVSYEQYF. Full variable domain (outside the CDR3, taken from reference TRBV7-8 and TRBJ2-7): GAGVSQSPRYKVAKRGQDVALRCDPISGHVSLFWYQQALGQGPEFLTYFQNEAQLDKSGLPSDRFFAERPEGSVSTLKIQRTQQEDSAVYLCASSSGTAVSYEQYFGPGTRLTVT.

The J gene is TRBJ2-3, the V gene TRBV6-6, with D maybe TRBD2 (5 bases). V was trimmed by 5 bases and J by 5 bases, leaving 17 bases between them. This CDR3 contains 15 residues. CDR1 is MNHNY and CDR2 is SVGAGI in the germline V gene (reference sequence). CDR3 region: CASSPRTGNRDTQYF. The CDR3 DNA follows: TGTGCCAGCAGTCCACGGACGGGGAACAGAGATACGCAGTATTTT.

The CDR3 DNA sequence: TGTGCCACCAGCCGGCACAGTGGAGGGGACCCAGATACGCAGTATTTT. It translates to CATSRHSGGDPDTQYF. This sequence joins TRBV15 and TRBJ2-3; D might be TRBD2 (6 bases). Germline lookup yields CDR1 LNHNV and CDR2 YYDKDF (reference sequence). CDR3 length equals 16 residues. Deletions cut 5 bases from V and 4 bases from J, with 19 bases between. Based on the CDR3 plus reference TRBV15 and TRBJ2-3, the full variable domain is DAMVIQNPRYQVTQFGKPVTLSCSQTLNHNVMYWYQQKSSQAPKLLFHYYDKDFNNEADTPDNFQSRRPNTSFCFLDIRSPGLGDTAMYLCATSRHSGGDPDTQYFGPGTRLTVL.

The rearrangement joins TRBV28 to TRBJ1-6; D is undetermined. The V gene's germline CDR1 is MDHEN and CDR2 SYDVKM. CDR3 length: 16 amino acids. V was pared by 3 bases and J by 5 bases, with 14 bases between. This CDR3 is CASSFAATPNNSPLHF. The CDR3 region has the DNA TGTGCCAGCAGTTTCGCGGCCACACCAAATAATTCACCCCTCCACTTT.

A few counts support this clonotype. The gene calls are TRBV6-2 or TRBV6-3 and TRBJ2-7, with D perhaps TRBD2 (6 bases). Germline V gene data show CDR1 as MNHEY and CDR2 as SVGEGT. V lost 6 bases, J lost 2 bases, and 17 bases lay in between. CDR3 length equals 15 residues. CDR3 bases: TGTGCCAGCAGGCCGGGGGAGCTTGGAACCTACGAGCAGTACTTC. This translates into CASRPGELGTYEQYF.

V is TRBV20-1 and J is TRBJ1-2; 7 bases map to TRBD1. The V and J ends lost 3 bases and 4 bases, in that order; junction bases with no gene match: 5. CDR3 length: 13 amino acids. Germline values: CDR1 DFQATT, CDR2 SNEGSKA (reference sequence). The CDR3 region is CSASRDSVYGYTF. DNA for the CDR3: TGCAGTGCTAGTAGGGACAGCGTCTATGGCTACACCTTC.

There are a few counts of this clonotype. The CDR3 nucleotides are TGCGCCAGCAGCCTGACAGAAAGAGAGCAGTTCTTC. Its protein is CASSLTEREQFF. The V and J genes are TRBV5-1 and TRBJ2-1; tentatively, D is TRBD1 (5 bases). The CDR3 has 12 amino acids. Germline V CDR1 and CDR2: SGHRS, YFSETQ. Between the trimmed V and J ends, which lost 4 bases and 10 bases, there was a span of 12 bases.

This clonotype was seen many times. The chain employs TRBV15 and TRBJ2-1; D not certain. The CDR3 sequence is 15 residues long. Germline lookup yields CDR1 LNHNV and CDR2 YYDKDF (reference sequence). With 0 bases removed from V and 2 bases from J, the gap between germline ends came to 8 bases. CDR3 nucleotide sequence: TGTGCCACCAGCAGAGATCTAGAACCCTACAATGAGCAGTTCTTC. Amino acid sequence: CATSRDLEPYNEQFF.

The V and J genes are TRBV20-1 and TRBJ2-5, with TRBD2 matching over 7 bases. V gave up 5 bases and J gave up 1 base; unmatched junction bases: 10. CDR1 and CDR2 from the germline V gene are DFQATT and SNEGSKA (reference sequence). The CDR3 extends over 15 amino acids. CDR3 sequence: CSALSPTSPQETQYF. The CDR3 DNA sequence: TGCAGTGCTCTCTCCCCGACTAGCCCCCAAGAGACCCAGTACTTC.